The sequence of this T cell receptor beta chain was determined in a study of T cell changes during pregnancy in multiple sclerosis (dated 2019 in TCRdb). In the study overall: Changes in the T cell repertoire over the course of pregnancy were examined in this study in women with multiple sclerosis.

Libraries were prepared through the immunoSEQ multiplex PCR assay. In TCRdb, the immuneACCESS table is reduced to in-frame sequences with V and J assigned. These tables do not hold every clone; where another copy was compared, an unresolved V gene accounts for under half, and the others remain unexplained. The sample table lists about 100,000 clones, 92% of them with a count of one. The ten largest clones capture roughly 0.78% of the sample. CDR1 PRHDT and CDR2 FYEKMQ are derived from the germline V gene (reference sequence). V sheds 5 bases and J sheds 5 bases, leaving 17 bases between their ends. The CDR3 goes from the cysteine to the phenylalanine over 15 residues. Here the CDR3 DNA is all that survives: 45 bases in frame from base 1. As for this clone: No antigen is known for it. No base quality values were provided; no much bigger clone lies one nucleotide off.

This clonotype originated in a female donor in good health, enrolled as a control in a pregnancy study. Sequencing used peripheral blood, obtained in the third trimester of pregnancy. The chain is assembled from TRBV13 and TRBJ2-3; a confident D gene designation cannot be given. The nucleotides are TGTGCCAGCAGCCCCCGGTACAGTCAAGAAGATACGCAGTATTTT. Its translation is CASSPRYSQEDTQYF.